This is a list of T cell receptor beta chains from one sample in a study of TIL therapy for anti-PD-1-resistant metastatic lung cancer. TCRdb keeps only in-frame clones here, not all; method: immunoSEQ multiplex PCR. The table lists about 21,000 clones, 70% to 85% of them singletons. This specimen consisted of blood, obtained at baseline. Source of these receptors: a person between 25 and 80 years old with non-small cell lung cancer. Both conserved end residues are part of each CDR3. Each record gives: V gene, CDR3 protein.

v_gene: TRBV27
CDR3aa: CARRSAGTENQPQHF

v_gene: TRBV24-1
CDR3aa: CATSDQTQGFSYNEQFF

v_gene: TRBV7-2
CDR3aa: CASSLVFQGYTEAFF

v_gene: TRBV30
CDR3aa: CAWSQGNQPQHF

v_gene: TRBV7-3
CDR3aa: CASSKSMPGAGDTQYF

v_gene: TRBV9
CDR3aa: CASSAQSSGNTIYF

v_gene: TRBV19
CDR3aa: CASSIAGDNTQYF

v_gene: TRBV30
CDR3aa: CAWSEGTTSTDTQYF

v_gene: TRBV24-1
CDR3aa: CATSGPGQTQETQYF

v_gene: TRBV5-6
CDR3aa: CASSLWQAPIGAFF

v_gene: TRBV4-1
CDR3aa: CASSQDGTGFVEQFF

v_gene: TRBV19
CDR3aa: CASNRGAGANVLTF